Listed below are T cell receptor beta chains from one sample, sequenced in a study of CD8 T cells in ankylosing spondylitis. TCRdb passed the 5' RACE reads through MiXCR, listing each CDR3 protein once. The table includes some 800,000 distinct CDR3 sequences, over 9.5% detected once. Sequencing was done on a sample of blood, either unsorted or a sorted T cell fraction (not recorded which). Receptors were obtained from a male donor with ankylosing spondylitis. Each CDR3 is given with its conserved first and last residue. Fields, in order: clone size, J gene, D gene, CDR3 length, V gene, CDR3 DNA, CDR3 protein. D genes are given only for firm matches. Clone size is shown for a subset of rows, as once, few, many or a class of expanded clone.

>-|TRBJ2-7|TRBD2|14|TRBV7-2
TGTGCCAGCAGCTTAGCTGGGACTACCTACGAGCAGTACTTC
CASSLAGTTYEQYF
>-|TRBJ2-3|-|16|TRBV6-2/TRBV6-3
TGTGCCAGCAGCAAACACGCTACTCATGTCACAGATACGCAGTATTTT
CASSKHATHVTDTQYF
>-|TRBJ2-6|-|14|TRBV29-1
TGCAGCGTTGGACAGACTACTGGGGCCAACGTCCTGACTTTC
CSVGQTTGANVLTF
>few|TRBJ2-7|TRBD1|13|TRBV25-1
TGTGCCAGCAGTGACCCCGACAGGGACGAGCAGTACTTC
CASSDPDRDEQYF
>-|TRBJ2-2|-|16|TRBV7-9
TGTGCCAGCAGCTTAGTTCGGTTTCGTCGGGGCGGGGAGCTGTTTTTT
CASSLVRFRRGGELFF
>-|TRBJ2-1|-|15|TRBV10-3
TGTGCCATCAGTGAAGGCGGTGCCACCTACAATGAGCAGTTCTTC
CAISEGGATYNEQFF
>-|TRBJ2-7|-|16|TRBV5-5
TGTGCCAGCAGTAGGGGGTTGGCAGGGAGATCCTACGAGCAGTACTTC
CASSRGLAGRSYEQYF
>few|TRBJ1-2|-|13|TRBV20-1
TGCAGTGCTAGAGAGGGGGCTGCCTATGGCTACACCTTC
CSAREGAAYGYTF
>few|TRBJ2-7|TRBD2|17|TRBV6-2/TRBV6-3
TGTGCCAGCAGTCTACCGACGGGACTAGCGGTCTCCTACGAGCAGTACTTC
CASSLPTGLAVSYEQYF
>many|TRBJ2-7|-|14|TRBV12-3/TRBV12-4
TGTGCCAGCAGTTTCAGCCTTGGACTGTACGAGCAGTACTTC
CASSFSLGLYEQYF
>few|TRBJ2-1|-|11|TRBV11-2
TGTGCCAGCAGTCCCCTAGAACAGCAGTTCTTC
CASSPLEQQFF
>-|TRBJ2-2|TRBD2|16|TRBV6-1
TGTGCCAGCACCAAAGCGGGGGGCCGGGGAACCGGGGAGCTGTTTTTT
CASTKAGGRGTGELFF
>-|TRBJ2-3|TRBD1|17|TRBV24-1
TGTGCCACCAGTGATTTGAGGACAGGGACTAGCACAGATACGCAGTATTTT
CATSDLRTGTSTDTQYF
>-|TRBJ2-1|TRBD1|12|TRBV7-2
TGTGCCAGCAGCCTATGGACAGGGGAGGGATTCTTC
CASSLWTGEGFF
>-|TRBJ1-1|-|14|TRBV6-1
TGTGCCAGCAGTCCACCCGGGGGCCCCACTGAAGCTTTCTTT
CASSPPGGPTEAFF
>few|TRBJ2-6|-|16|TRBV7-9
TGTGCCAGCAGCCCCGGACTAATTGCTGGGGCCAACGTCCTGACTTTC
CASSPGLIAGANVLTF
>-|TRBJ2-7|TRBD2|15|TRBV7-2
TGTGCCAGCAGCTTAGTCGTGGCGGGGGGTGGCGAGCAGTACTTC
CASSLVVAGGGEQYF
>-|TRBJ1-2|-|13|TRBV7-9
TGTGCCAGCAGCTTCGACAAGAACTATGGCTACACCTTC
CASSFDKNYGYTF
>-|TRBJ2-3|TRBD2|17|TRBV6-2/TRBV6-3
TGTGCCAGCAGACTAGCGGGCCTCTGGAGAGTGACAGATACGCAGTATTTT
CASRLAGLWRVTDTQYF
>-|TRBJ2-1|TRBD2|14|TRBV10-3
TGTGCCACAGGCTCGTTAGCGGGGGGAAATGAGCAGTTCTTC
CATGSLAGGNEQFF
>few|TRBJ2-3|-|13|TRBV6-2/TRBV6-3
TGTGCCAGCAAACAGGACCCCACAGATACGCAGTATTTT
CASKQDPTDTQYF
>-|TRBJ2-3|-|14|TRBV7-2
TGTGCCAGCAGCTTACAATCCGGTGGGGATACGCAGTATTTT
CASSLQSGGDTQYF
>many|TRBJ1-1|-|15|TRBV29-1
TGCAGCGCCGGGTGGGGCCGGGGATTTGAATCTGAAGCTTTCTTT
CSAGWGRGFESEAFF
>few|TRBJ1-2|TRBD1|15|TRBV27
TGTGCCAGCACCAGGACAGGGGACGCTAACTATGGCTACACCTTC
CASTRTGDANYGYTF
>once|TRBJ1-5|-|15|TRBV7-9
TGTGCCAGCAGCTTAGGCGGGTGGACCGGACAGCCCCAGCATTTT
CASSLGGWTGQPQHF
>-|TRBJ1-4|-|15|TRBV11-2
TGTGCCAGCAGCACCCAGGGAGCTGGTAATGAAAAACTGTTTTTT
CASSTQGAGNEKLFF
>many|TRBJ2-3|-|11|TRBV2
TGTGCCAGCAGTGTGCGGGATACGCAGTATTTT
CASSVRDTQYF
>many|TRBJ2-1|-|13|TRBV20-1
TGCACCATTCCCAAGGCGGCCAGCAATGAGCAGTTCTTC
CTIPKAASNEQFF
>few|TRBJ2-7|-|17|TRBV7-2
TGTGCCAGCAGTTACCCCCAGGGGCAGAGGAGCTCCTACGAGCAGTACTTC
CASSYPQGQRSSYEQYF
>few|TRBJ2-2|-|14|TRBV10-3
TGTGCCATCCGGCGACTAGCGAACACCGGGGAGCTGTTTTTT
CAIRRLANTGELFF
>few|TRBJ1-3|-|14|TRBV7-2
TGTGCCAGCAGCTTAATCCAGGGTGGAAACACCATATATTTT
CASSLIQGGNTIYF
>few|TRBJ2-1|-|16|TRBV21-1
TGTGCCAGCAGCAAAGAAGTTGAGCAGGGATGCAATGAGCAGTTCTTC
CASSKEVEQGCNEQFF
>few|TRBJ1-4|-|15|TRBV5-5
TGTGCCAGCGCCCGGCGGGGGGAGACTAATGAAAAACTGTTTTTT
CASARRGETNEKLFF
>-|TRBJ1-4|-|14|TRBV6-1
TGTGCCAGCAGTCCCGGGACACCAAGTGAAAAACTGTTTTTT
CASSPGTPSEKLFF
>many|TRBJ1-4|TRBD1|15|TRBV28
TGTGCCAGCACCAGAACCGGGACAGGGAATGAAAAACTGTTTTTT
CASTRTGTGNEKLFF
>-|TRBJ2-7|TRBD2|15|TRBV4-2
TGTGCCAGCAGCCGAGGACTAGGGAGCTCCTACGAGCAGTACTTC
CASSRGLGSSYEQYF
>-|TRBJ2-3|TRBD1|14|TRBV2
TGTGCCAGCAGAGCGACAGGGGGCGCAGATACGCAGTATTTT
CASRATGGADTQYF
>-|TRBJ2-4|-|14|TRBV5-1
TGCGCCAGCAGCCCCGAGGGGGTGAAAAACATTCAGTACTTC
CASSPEGVKNIQYF
>few|TRBJ2-3|TRBD1|15|TRBV20-1
TGCAGTGCTACGGGACAGGGGGCACGCACAGATACGCAGTATTTT
CSATGQGARTDTQYF
>many|TRBJ1-2|-|13|TRBV4-3
TGCGCCAGCAGCCAAGCGCAGGCCTGGGGCTACACCTTC
CASSQAQAWGYTF
>many|TRBJ2-3|-|15|TRBV6-1
TGTGCCAGCAGTACACGCAGGGGTCGCACAGATACGCAGTATTTT
CASSTRRGRTDTQYF
>-|TRBJ2-3|TRBD2|16|TRBV20-1
TGCAGTGCTTGTACCCTAGCGGGGGGAACCACAGATACGCAGTATTTT
CSACTLAGGTTDTQYF
>few|TRBJ1-2|TRBD1|13|TRBV20-1
TGCAGTGCTCTCAGGGGGCCGGACTATGGCTACACCTTC
CSALRGPDYGYTF
>-|TRBJ2-5|-|13|TRBV6-1
TGTGCCAGCAGTGCCGGGATCCAAGAGACCCAGTACTTC
CASSAGIQETQYF
>few|TRBJ1-5|-|14|TRBV20-1
TGCAGTGCTAGAGATCCGGGGCGCGTTCAGCCCCAGCATTTT
CSARDPGRVQPQHF
>-|TRBJ2-7|-|12|TRBV5-1
TGCGCCAGCAGCTTGTTTTCGTGGGAGCAGTACTTC
CASSLFSWEQYF
>few|TRBJ1-1|-|15|TRBV27
TGTGCCAGCAGTCCGGTCTCAGGGGATGTGGTAGGAGCTTTCTTT
CASSPVSGDVVGAFF
>few|TRBJ2-1|-|12|TRBV20-1
TGCAGTGCTAGCCGCGGACACAATGAGCAGTTCTTC
CSASRGHNEQFF
>many|TRBJ1-2|TRBD1|13|TRBV20-1
TGCAGTGCACGACAGGGGGACCTTTCGGGCTACACCTTC
CSARQGDLSGYTF
>-|TRBJ2-7|-|14|TRBV20-1
TGCAGTGCTAGAGGGGAGGCGCGAACCTACGAGCAGTACTTC
CSARGEARTYEQYF
>-|TRBJ1-4|-|13|TRBV20-1
TGCAGTGCTACGGACAGTAGAAATGAAAAACTGTTTTTT
CSATDSRNEKLFF
>once|TRBJ2-7|TRBD2|15|TRBV6-5
TGTGCCAGCAGTCACAAACTAGCGGTGGGATACGAGCAGTACTTC
CASSHKLAVGYEQYF
>once|TRBJ2-7|-|12|TRBV3-1
TGTGCCAGCAGCCAAGTTAAATACGAGCAGTACTTC
CASSQVKYEQYF
>-|TRBJ1-4|TRBD1|15|TRBV5-6
TGTGCCAGCAGCTTCGCGACAGGGAATCAAGAAAAACTGTTTTTT
CASSFATGNQEKLFF
>many|TRBJ2-7|TRBD1|13|TRBV6-5
TGTGCCAGCAGTTACAGGGGGCGTAGGGAGCAGTACTTC
CASSYRGRREQYF
>many|TRBJ2-5|-|14|TRBV5-1
TGCGCCAGCAGCTTGGGGGACGCTCAAGAGACCCAGTACTTC
CASSLGDAQETQYF
>-|TRBJ2-7|TRBD1|14|TRBV7-9
TGTGCCAGCAGCTTACGGGCAGGGGGCGGCGAGCAGTACTTC
CASSLRAGGGEQYF